The subject of this entry is one T cell receptor (beta chain). Its specificity is unknown. The same CDR3 also results from other DNA sequences found in this sample. In germline, CDR1 is KGHSH, CDR2 LQKENI. The CDR3 is 12 residues long. The V end was cut by 4 bases, the J end by 1 base, with 4 bases between. Assay execution proceeded at the deep level. Produced via immunoSEQ multiplex PCR; TCRdb's table is partial and in-frame only. The data show under 1,100,000 clones, approximately 68% seen once. This record belongs to a study of shared clonotypes between healthy human individuals. Study observations and caveats: Generally, estimated richness proved larger in naive subsets than it did in memory subsets. Though the depth was large, rarefaction showed that sorted-subset sequencing was incomplete.

Sequenced material: memory CD4+ T cells sorted from blood. Subset here: CD45RA-negative fraction. This receptor was obtained from a man aged 18 to 35 in good health. This chain joins TRBV18 and TRBJ2-5; D gene uncertain. CDR3 protein: CASSRTQETQYF. The CDR3 region has the DNA TGTGCCAGCTCACGTACCCAAGAGACCCAGTACTTC. Together with reference TRBV18 and TRBJ2-5, the CDR3 gives the full variable domain: NAGVMQNPRHLVRRRGQEARLRCSPMKGHSHVYWYRQLPEEGLKFMVYLQKENIIDESGMPKERFSAEFPKEGPSILRIQQVVRGDSAAYFCASSRTQETQYFGPGTRLLVL.